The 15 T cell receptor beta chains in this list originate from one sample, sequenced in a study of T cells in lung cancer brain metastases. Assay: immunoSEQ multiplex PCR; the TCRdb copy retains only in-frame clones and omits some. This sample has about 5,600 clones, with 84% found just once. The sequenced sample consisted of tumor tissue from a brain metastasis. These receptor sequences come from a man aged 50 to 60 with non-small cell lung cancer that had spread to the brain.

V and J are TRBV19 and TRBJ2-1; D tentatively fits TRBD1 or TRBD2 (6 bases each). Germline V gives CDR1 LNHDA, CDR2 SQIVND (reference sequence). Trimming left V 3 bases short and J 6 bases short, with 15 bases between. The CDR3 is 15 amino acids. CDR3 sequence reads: CASSIQGGPINEQFF. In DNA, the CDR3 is TGTGCCAGTAGTATCCAAGGGGGGCCGATCAATGAGCAGTTCTTC.

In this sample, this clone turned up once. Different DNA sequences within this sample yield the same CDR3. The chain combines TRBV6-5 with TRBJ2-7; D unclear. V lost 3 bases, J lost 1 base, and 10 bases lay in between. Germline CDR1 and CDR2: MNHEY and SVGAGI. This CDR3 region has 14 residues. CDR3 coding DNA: TGTGCCAGCAGTTATGTCTTCGGATCCTACGAGCAGTACTTC. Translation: CASSYVFGSYEQYF.

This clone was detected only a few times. CDR3 sequence (DNA): TGTGCCAGCAGCCCTTTTTTGAACACCGGGGAGCTGTTTTTT. Translating gives CASSPFLNTGELFF. The gene calls are TRBV9 and TRBJ2-2, with D hard to call. There are 14 residues in the CDR3. V lost 4 bases and J 1 base, leaving 8 bases between the germline ends. Germline loops: CDR1 SGDLS, CDR2 YYNGEE.

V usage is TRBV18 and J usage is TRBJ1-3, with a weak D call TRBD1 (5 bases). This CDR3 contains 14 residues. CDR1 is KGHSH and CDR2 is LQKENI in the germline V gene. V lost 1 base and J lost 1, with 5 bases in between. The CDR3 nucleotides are TGTGCCAGCTCACCACGGGGGTCTGGAAACACCATATATTTT. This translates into CASSPRGSGNTIYF. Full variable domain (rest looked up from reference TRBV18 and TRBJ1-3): NAGVMQNPRHLVRRRGQEARLRCSPMKGHSHVYWYRQLPEEGLKFMVYLQKENIIDESGMPKERFSAEFPKEGPSILRIQQVVRGDSAAYFCASSPRGSGNTIYFGEGSWLTVV.

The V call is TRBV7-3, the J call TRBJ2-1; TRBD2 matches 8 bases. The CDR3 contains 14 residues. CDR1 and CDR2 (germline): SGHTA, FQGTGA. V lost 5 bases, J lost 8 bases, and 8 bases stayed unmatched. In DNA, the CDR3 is TGTGCCAGCAGCGCCGGGGGGGACTTTGATGAGCAGTTCTTC. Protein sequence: CASSAGGDFDEQFF.

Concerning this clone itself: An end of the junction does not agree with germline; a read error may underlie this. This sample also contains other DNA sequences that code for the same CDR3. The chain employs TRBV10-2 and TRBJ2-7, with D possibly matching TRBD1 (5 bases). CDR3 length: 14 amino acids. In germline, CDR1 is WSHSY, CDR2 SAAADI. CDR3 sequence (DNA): TGCGCCAGCACGGCCGACAGAACCTCCTACGAGCAGTATTTC. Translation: CASTADRTSYEQYF.

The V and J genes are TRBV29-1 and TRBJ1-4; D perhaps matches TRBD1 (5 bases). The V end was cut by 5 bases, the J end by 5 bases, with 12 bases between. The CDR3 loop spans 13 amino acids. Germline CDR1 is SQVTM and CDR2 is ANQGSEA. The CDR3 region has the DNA TGCAGCGTTAGGGACGGCGCCAATGAAAAACTGTTTTTT. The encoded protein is CSVRDGANEKLFF.

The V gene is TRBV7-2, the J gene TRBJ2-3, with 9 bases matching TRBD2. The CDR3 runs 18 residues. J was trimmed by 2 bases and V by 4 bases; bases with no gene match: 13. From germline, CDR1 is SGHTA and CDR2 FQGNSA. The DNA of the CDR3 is TGTGCCAGCAGCTCCGAAAGGACTAGCGAGGGGTCCACAGATACGCAGTATTTT. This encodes CASSSERTSEGSTDTQYF.

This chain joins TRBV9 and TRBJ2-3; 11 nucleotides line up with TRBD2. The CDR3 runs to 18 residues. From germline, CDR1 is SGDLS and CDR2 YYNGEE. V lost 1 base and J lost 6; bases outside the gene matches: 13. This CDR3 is CASSVSSNSGGAADTQYF. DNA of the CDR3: TGTGCCAGCAGCGTAAGCTCGAATAGCGGGGGGGCCGCGGATACGCAGTATTTT.

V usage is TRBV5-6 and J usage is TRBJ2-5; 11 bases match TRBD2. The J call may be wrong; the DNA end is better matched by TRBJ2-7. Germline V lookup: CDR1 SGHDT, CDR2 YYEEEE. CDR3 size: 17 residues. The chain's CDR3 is CASSLAASGGPTYEQYF. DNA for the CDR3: TGTGCCAGCAGCTTGGCGGCTAGCGGGGGGCCCACCTACGAGCAGTACTTC.

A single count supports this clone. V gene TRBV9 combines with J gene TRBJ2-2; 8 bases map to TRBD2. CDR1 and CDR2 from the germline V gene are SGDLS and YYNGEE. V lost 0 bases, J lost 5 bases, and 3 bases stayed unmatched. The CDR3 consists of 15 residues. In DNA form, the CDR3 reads TGTGCCAGCAGCGTAGTGGGACTAGGTACCGGGGAGCTGTTTTTT. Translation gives CASSVVGLGTGELFF. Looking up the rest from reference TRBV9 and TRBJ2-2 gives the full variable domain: DSGVTQTPKHLITATGQRVTLRCSPRSGDLSVYWYQQSLDQGLQFLIQYYNGEERAKGNILERFSAQQFPDLHSELNLSSLELGDSALYFCASSVVGLGTGELFFGEGSRLTVL.

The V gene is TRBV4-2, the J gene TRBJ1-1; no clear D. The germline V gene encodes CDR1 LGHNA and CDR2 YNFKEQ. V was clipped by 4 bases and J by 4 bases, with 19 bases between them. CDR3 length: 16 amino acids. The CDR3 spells CASSPDIGTKFTEAFF. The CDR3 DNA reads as TGTGCCAGCAGCCCTGACATCGGAACAAAATTCACTGAAGCTTTCTTT.

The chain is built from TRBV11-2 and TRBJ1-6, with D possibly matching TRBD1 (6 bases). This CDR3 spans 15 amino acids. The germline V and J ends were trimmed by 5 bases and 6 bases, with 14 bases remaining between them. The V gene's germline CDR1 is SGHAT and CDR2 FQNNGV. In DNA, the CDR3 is TGTGCCAGCAGCACCAACGGACAGATTAATTCACCCCTCCACTTT. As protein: CASSTNGQINSPLHF.

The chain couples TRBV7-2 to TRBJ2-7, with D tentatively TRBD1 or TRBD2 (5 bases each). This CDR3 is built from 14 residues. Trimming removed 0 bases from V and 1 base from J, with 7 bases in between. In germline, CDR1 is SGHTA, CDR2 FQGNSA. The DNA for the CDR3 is TGTGCCAGCAGCTTAGCGGGACCTTCCTACGAGCAGTACTTC. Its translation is CASSLAGPSYEQYF.

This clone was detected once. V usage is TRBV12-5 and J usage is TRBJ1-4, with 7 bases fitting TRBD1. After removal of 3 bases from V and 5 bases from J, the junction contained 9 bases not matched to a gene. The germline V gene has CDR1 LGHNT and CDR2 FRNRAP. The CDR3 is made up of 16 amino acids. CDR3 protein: CASGFQNRGSNEKLFF. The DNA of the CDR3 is TGTGCTAGTGGTTTTCAGAACAGGGGATCGAATGAAAAACTGTTTTTT.